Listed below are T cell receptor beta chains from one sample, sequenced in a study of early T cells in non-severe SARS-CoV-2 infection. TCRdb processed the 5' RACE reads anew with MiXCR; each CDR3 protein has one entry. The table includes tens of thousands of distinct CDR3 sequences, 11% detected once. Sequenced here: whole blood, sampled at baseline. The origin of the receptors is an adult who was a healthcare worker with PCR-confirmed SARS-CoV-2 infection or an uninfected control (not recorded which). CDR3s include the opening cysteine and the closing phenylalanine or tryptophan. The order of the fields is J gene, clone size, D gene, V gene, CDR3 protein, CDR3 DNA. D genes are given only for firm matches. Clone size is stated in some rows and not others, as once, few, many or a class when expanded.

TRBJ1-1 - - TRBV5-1 CASSLTGSLTEAFF TGCGCCAGCAGCTTAACGGGCAGTCTCACTGAAGCTTTCTTT
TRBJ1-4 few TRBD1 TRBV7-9 CASSAGQGNFVAEKLFF TGTGCCAGCAGCGCGGGACAGGGTAACTTCGTGGCTGAAAAACTGTTTTTT
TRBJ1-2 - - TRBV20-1 CSARDRGTANYGYTF TGCAGTGCTAGAGATCGGGGAACAGCCAACTATGGCTACACCTTC
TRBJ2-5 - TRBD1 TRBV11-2 CASSKGQGLKETQYF TGTGCCAGCAGCAAGGGACAGGGGTTAAAAGAGACCCAGTACTTC
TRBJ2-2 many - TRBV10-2 CASSPAGELFF TGCGCCAGCAGCCCAGCCGGGGAGCTGTTTTTT
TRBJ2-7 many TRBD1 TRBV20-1 CSASPGTGGLYEQYF TGCAGTGCTAGTCCCGGGACAGGGGGACTCTACGAGCAGTACTTC
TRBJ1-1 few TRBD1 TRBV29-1 CSAGQGGRAEAFF TGCAGCGCAGGACAGGGGGGTCGGGCTGAAGCTTTCTTT
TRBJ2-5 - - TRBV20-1 CSAEQETQYF TGCAGTGCGGAACAAGAGACCCAGTACTTC
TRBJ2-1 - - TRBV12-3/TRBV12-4 CASSASERYNEQFF TGTGCCAGCAGTGCATCTGAGAGGTACAATGAGCAGTTCTTC
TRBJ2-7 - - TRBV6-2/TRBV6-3 CASSYEGWEQYF TGTGCCAGCAGTTACGAGGGGTGGGAGCAGTACTTC
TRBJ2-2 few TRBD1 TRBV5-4 CASSPRDRGRTGELFF TGTGCCAGCAGTCCCCGGGACAGGGGCAGAACCGGGGAGCTGTTTTTT
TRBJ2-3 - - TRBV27 CASSSRTIGADTQYF TGTGCCAGCAGTTCCCGGACTATCGGGGCAGATACGCAGTATTTT
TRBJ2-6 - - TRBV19 CASRMTSGANVLTF TGTGCCAGTAGGATGACATCTGGGGCCAACGTCCTGACTTTC
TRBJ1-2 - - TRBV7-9 CASSLGRGPYGYTF TGTGCCAGCAGCTTAGGCCGGGGACCATATGGCTACACCTTC
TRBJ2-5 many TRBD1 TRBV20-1 CSARAGDRGGFLWTQYF TGCAGTGCTAGAGCCGGGGACAGGGGCGGTTTCTTGTGGACCCAGTACTTC
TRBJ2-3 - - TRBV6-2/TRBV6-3 CASSYSAGGDTQYF TGTGCCAGCAGTTACTCGGCAGGCGGTGATACGCAGTATTTT
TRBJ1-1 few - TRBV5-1 CASSLEAGVRNTEAFF TGCGCCAGCAGCTTGGAGGCAGGGGTACGGAACACTGAAGCTTTCTTT
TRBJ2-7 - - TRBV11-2 CASSRIQATYEQYF TGTGCCAGCAGCCGGATACAGGCAACCTACGAGCAGTACTTC
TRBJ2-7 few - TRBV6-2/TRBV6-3 CASRKQEPYEQYF TGTGCCAGCAGGAAACAGGAACCCTACGAGCAGTACTTC
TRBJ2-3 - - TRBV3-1 CASSLANTDTQYF TGTGCCAGCAGCCTGGCTAACACAGATACGCAGTATTTT
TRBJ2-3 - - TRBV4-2 CASSQGVGSSSTDTQYF TGTGCCAGCAGCCAAGGTGTAGGCAGTTCCAGCACAGATACGCAGTATTTT
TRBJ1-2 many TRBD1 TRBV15 CATSTRTTGEGYTF TGTGCCACCAGCACCCGTACAACAGGGGAGGGCTACACCTTC
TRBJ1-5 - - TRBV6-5 CASSYGVNQPQHF TGTGCCAGCAGTTACGGGGTCAATCAGCCCCAGCATTTT
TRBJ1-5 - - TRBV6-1 CASSAPGLRVDQPQHF TGTGCCAGCAGTGCACCGGGACTCCGGGTGGATCAGCCCCAGCATTTT
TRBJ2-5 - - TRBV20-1 CSARGGEEYF TGCAGTGCTAGAGGGGGGGAGGAGTACTTC
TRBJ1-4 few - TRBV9 CASSVEPTNEKLFF TGTGCCAGCAGCGTAGAACCGACTAATGAAAAACTGTTTTTT
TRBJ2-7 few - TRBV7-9 CASSLGSSEQYF TGTGCCAGCAGCTTAGGTAGTTCCGAGCAGTACTTC
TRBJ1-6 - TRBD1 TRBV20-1 CSAFGQDGRGSPLHF TGCAGTGCTTTCGGACAGGATGGTCGAGGTTCACCCCTCCACTTT
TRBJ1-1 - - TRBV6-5 CASRAHSGAVEAFF TGTGCCAGCAGAGCGCATTCCGGGGCCGTGGAAGCTTTCTTT
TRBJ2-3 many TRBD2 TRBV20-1 CSARVRGSTDTQYF TGCAGTGCTAGAGTGCGGGGGAGCACAGATACGCAGTATTTT
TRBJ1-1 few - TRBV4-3 CASSHAGVAEAFF TGCGCCAGCAGCCATGCGGGAGTCGCTGAAGCTTTCTTT
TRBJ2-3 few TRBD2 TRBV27 CASNRLAGPGDTQYF TGTGCCAGCAACAGACTAGCGGGGCCCGGCGATACGCAGTATTTT
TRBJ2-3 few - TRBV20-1 CSARGGWADTQYF TGCAGTGCTAGGGGTGGGTGGGCAGATACGCAGTATTTT
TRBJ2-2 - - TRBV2 CASIRANTGELFF TGTGCCAGCATTAGGGCGAACACCGGGGAGCTGTTTTTT
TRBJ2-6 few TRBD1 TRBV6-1 CASRPGGAGANVLTF TGTGCCAGCAGACCAGGGGGCGCGGGGGCCAACGTCCTGACTTTC